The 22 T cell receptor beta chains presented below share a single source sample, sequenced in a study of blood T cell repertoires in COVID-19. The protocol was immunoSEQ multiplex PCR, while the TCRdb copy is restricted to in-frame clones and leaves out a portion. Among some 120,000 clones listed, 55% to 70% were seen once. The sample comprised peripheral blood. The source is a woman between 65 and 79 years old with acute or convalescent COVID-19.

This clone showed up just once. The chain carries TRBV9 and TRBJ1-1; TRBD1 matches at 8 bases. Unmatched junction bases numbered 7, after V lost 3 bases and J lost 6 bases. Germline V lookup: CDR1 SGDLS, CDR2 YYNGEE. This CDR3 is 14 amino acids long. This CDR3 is CASSAGQGRAEAFF. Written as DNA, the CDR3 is TGTGCCAGCAGCGCTGGACAGGGTCGGGCTGAAGCTTTCTTT.

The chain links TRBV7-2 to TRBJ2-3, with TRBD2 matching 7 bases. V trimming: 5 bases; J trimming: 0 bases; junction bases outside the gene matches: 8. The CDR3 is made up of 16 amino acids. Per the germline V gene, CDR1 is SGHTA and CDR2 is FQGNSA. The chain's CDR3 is CASSGGGLSSTDTQYF. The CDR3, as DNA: TGTGCCAGCAGCGGCGGGGGACTCTCTAGCACAGATACGCAGTATTTT.

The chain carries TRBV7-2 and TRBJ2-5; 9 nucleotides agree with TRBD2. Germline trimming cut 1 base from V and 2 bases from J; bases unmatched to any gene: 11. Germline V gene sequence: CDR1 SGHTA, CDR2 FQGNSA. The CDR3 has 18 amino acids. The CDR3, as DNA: TGTGCCAGCAGCTTAGTAGCTTTAGCGGGGGACCTACAAGAGACCCAGTACTTC. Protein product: CASSLVALAGDLQETQYF.

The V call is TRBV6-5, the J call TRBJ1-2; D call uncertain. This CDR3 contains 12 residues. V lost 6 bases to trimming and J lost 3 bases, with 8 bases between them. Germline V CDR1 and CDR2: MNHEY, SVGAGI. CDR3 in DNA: TGTGCCAGCAGCGGGGTGGACTATGGCTACACCTTC. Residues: CASSGVDYGYTF.

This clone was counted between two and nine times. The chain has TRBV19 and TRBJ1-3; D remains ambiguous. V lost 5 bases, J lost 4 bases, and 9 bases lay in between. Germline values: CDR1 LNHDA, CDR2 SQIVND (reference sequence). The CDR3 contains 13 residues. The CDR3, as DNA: TGTGCCAGTAGTTCCACAACCGGAAACACCATATATTTT. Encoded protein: CASSSTTGNTIYF.

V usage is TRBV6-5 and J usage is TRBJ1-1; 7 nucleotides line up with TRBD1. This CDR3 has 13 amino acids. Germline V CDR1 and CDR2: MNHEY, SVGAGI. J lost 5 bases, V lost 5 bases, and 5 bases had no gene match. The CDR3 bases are TGTGCCAGCAGTCGACAGGGTCGAACTGAAGCTTTCTTT. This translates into CASSRQGRTEAFF.

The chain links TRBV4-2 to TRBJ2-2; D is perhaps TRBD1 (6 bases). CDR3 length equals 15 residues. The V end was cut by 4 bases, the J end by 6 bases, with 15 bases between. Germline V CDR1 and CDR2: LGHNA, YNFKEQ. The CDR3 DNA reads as TGTGCCAGCAGCCTTGCCAGGGGCGAGGCCGGGGAGCTGTTTTTT. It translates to CASSLARGEAGELFF.

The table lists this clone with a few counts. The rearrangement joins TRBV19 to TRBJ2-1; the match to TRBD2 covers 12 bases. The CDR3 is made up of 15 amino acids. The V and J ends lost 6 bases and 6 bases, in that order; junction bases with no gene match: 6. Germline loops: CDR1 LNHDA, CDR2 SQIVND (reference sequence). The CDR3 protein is CASRLGLAGPNEQFF. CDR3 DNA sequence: TGTGCCAGTAGGCTGGGACTAGCGGGCCCCAATGAGCAGTTCTTC.

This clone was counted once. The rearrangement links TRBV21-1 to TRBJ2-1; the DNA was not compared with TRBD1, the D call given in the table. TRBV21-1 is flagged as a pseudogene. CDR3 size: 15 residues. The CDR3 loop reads CASSASDRVYNEQFF. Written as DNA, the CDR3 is TGTGCCAGCAGCGCATCGGACAGGGTCTACAATGAGCAGTTCTTC.

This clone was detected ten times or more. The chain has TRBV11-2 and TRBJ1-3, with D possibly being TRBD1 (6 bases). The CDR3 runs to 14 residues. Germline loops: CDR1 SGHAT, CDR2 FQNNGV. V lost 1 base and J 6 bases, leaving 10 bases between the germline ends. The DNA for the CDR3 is TGTGCCAGCAGCTTAGCACAGGGACCAAACACCATATATTTT. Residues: CASSLAQGPNTIYF.

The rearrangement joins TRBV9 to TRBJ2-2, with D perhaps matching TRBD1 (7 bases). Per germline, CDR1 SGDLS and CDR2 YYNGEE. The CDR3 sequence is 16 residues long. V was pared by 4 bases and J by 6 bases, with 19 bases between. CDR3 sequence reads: CASSPSQGGASGELFF. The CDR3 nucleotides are TGTGCCAGCAGCCCCAGTCAGGGGGGCGCATCCGGGGAGCTGTTTTTT.

The CDR3 DNA reads as TGCGCCAGCGGGCCCAAGGAGACCCAGTACTTC. Its protein is CASGPKETQYF. The chain recombines TRBV5-1 with TRBJ2-5, with D hard to call. V was shortened by 7 bases and J by 5 bases, with 9 bases between the two germline ends. Germline V gene sequence: CDR1 SGHRS, CDR2 YFSETQ. CDR3 size: 11 residues.

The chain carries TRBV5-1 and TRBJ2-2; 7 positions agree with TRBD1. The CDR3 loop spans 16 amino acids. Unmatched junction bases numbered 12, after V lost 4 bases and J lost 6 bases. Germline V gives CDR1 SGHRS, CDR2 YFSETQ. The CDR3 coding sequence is TGCGCCAGCAGCCCAGATACAGGGGTGCGTGCCGGGGAGCTGTTTTTT. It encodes CASSPDTGVRAGELFF.

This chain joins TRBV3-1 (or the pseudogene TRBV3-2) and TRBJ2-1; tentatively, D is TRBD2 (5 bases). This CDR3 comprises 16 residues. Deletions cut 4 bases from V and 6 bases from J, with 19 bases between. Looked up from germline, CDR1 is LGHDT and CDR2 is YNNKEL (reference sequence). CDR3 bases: TGTGCCAGCAGCCTGCTCTTGGGAGCGCGGAGCAATGAGCAGTTCTTC. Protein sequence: CASSLLLGARSNEQFF.

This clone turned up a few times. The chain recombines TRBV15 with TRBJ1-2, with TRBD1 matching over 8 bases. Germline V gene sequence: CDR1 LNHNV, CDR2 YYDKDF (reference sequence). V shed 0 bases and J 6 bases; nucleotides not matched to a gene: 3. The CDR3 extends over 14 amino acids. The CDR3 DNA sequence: TGTGCCACCAGCAGAGATCCACAGGGGGATGGCTACACCTTC. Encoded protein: CATSRDPQGDGYTF.

The CDR3 region is CASSLTTGTPEQYF. The CDR3 DNA follows: TGTGCCAGCAGTCTCACGACCGGGACACCGGAGCAGTACTTC. V gene TRBV28 combines with J gene TRBJ2-7; D perhaps matches TRBD1 (6 bases). Trimming cost V 5 bases and J 7 bases, with 18 bases left between them. Germline assignment: CDR1 MDHEN and CDR2 SYDVKM. CDR3 length equals 14 residues.

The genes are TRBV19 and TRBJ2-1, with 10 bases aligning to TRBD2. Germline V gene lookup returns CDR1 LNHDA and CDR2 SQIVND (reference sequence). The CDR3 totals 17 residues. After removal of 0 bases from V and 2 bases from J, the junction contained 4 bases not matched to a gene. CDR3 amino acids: CASSIDSGTSAYNEQFF. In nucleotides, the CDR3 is TGTGCCAGTAGTATAGACTCCGGGACTAGCGCCTACAATGAGCAGTTCTTC.

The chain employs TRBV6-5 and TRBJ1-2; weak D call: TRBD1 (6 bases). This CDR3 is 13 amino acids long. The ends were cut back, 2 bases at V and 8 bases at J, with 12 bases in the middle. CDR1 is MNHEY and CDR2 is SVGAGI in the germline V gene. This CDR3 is CASSYDRLWGYTF. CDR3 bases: TGTGCCAGCAGTTACGACAGGCTCTGGGGCTACACCTTC.

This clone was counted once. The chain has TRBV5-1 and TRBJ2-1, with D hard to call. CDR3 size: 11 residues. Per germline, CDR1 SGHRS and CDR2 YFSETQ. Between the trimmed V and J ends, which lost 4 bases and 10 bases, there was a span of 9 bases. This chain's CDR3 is CASSISREQFF. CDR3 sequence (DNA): TGCGCCAGCAGCATTAGTAGAGAGCAGTTCTTC.

The CDR3: CASRPGGPNNQPQHF. CDR3 DNA sequence: TGTGCCAGCAGACCAGGGGGCCCCAACAATCAGCCCCAGCATTTT. J is TRBJ1-5 and V is TRBV27; TRBD1 matches 8 bases. The germline V gene encodes CDR1 MNHEY and CDR2 SMNVEV (reference sequence). The V segment lost 6 bases and the J segment 3 bases; nucleotides outside the gene matches: 7. The CDR3 extends over 15 amino acids.

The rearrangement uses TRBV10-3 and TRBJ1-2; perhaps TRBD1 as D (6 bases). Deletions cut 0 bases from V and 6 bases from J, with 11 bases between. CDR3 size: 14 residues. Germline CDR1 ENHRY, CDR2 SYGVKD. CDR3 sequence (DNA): TGTGCCATCAGTGAGTCGAAGGCAGGGGATGGCTACACCTTC. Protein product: CAISESKAGDGYTF.

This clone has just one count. In nucleotides, the CDR3 is TGTGCCAGCAGCGGAGGACAGAGGGCGTCGGGGGAGACCCAGTACTTC. It is translated as CASSGGQRASGETQYF. V is TRBV5-8 and J is TRBJ2-5, with D possibly TRBD1 on 6 matching bases. Between the trimmed V and J ends, which lost 4 bases and 5 bases, there was a span of 21 bases. Germline lookup yields CDR1 SGHTS and CDR2 YDEGEE. The CDR3 contains 16 residues.